The clone carrying this TCR beta chain showed up just once. Trimming pared 7 bases from V and 4 bases from J, leaving 16 bases between. The CDR3 is made up of 14 amino acids. From germline, CDR1 is SGHAT and CDR2 FQNNGV. This specimen comes from a study of cytomegalovirus exposure and HLA in healthy donors. The PCR ran on 60 Vbeta and 13 Jbeta primers. The table came from immunoSEQ multiplex PCR; TCRdb's copy has only in-frame clones and leaves some out. Among roughly 150,000 clones listed, nearly 10% were seen once. Source material: PBMCs. The chain couples TRBV11-2 to TRBJ1-2, with unresolved D. The receptor comes from a man aged 45 to 65 in good health and CMV-seronegative. The CDR3 is CASTQPTGGYGYTF. In nucleotides, the CDR3 is TGTGCCAGCACCCAACCCACCGGAGGCTATGGCTACACCTTC.